Listed here is a single T cell receptor beta chain. This sample's TCRbeta library carried unique molecular identifier barcodes. MiXCR, applied by TCRdb to the PCR reads, yields one record per CDR3 protein. The data contain roughly 500,000 distinct CDR3 sequences, approximately 12% of them singletons. The source of the sample is a study of T-cell reconstitution after alpha-beta-depleted transplantation in children. This receptor was obtained from a human donor who donated a stem cell graft to a child with combined immunodeficiency. The starting material was PBMCs from the stem cell graft donor, obtained from the stem cell graft.

The CDR3 sequence is CASSPRRGDNYGYTF. The CDR3 region has the DNA TGTGCCAGCAGTCCGCGTAGGGGCGATAACTATGGCTACACCTTC. The rearrangement uses TRBV25-1 and TRBJ1-2, with D possibly matching TRBD1 (5 bases). V lost 5 bases, J lost 1 base, and 14 bases lay in between. The CDR3 is 15 amino acids. The germline V gene has CDR1 MGHDK and CDR2 SYGVNS.